This record concerns one TCR beta chain sequence. Antigen specificity is unknown. CD45RO/CCR7/CD25/CD127/CD95/CD27 separated CD4+ naive, central memory, regulatory and stem cell-like memory cells by sorting. The sample belongs to a study of beta chain features in type 1 diabetes. Study-level findings and limits: Among patients with Type 1 diabetes, TCRB CDR3s were moderately but significantly shorter in every one of the four CD4+ subsets. More deletions and fewer insertions at VDJ junctions were found in patients with type 1 diabetes.

The CDR3 has 12 amino acids. Germline CDR1 reads MGHDK; CDR2 reads SYGVNS. V was cut by 3 bases and J by 7 bases, with 9 bases left in between. Since all of the isolated RNA was reverse transcribed, expressed TCRB transcripts were what got sequenced. The average output of naive, central memory and regulatory T cell samples was about 3.57 million reads. The data were produced by immunoSEQ multiplex PCR, yet TCRdb's version contains in-frame clones alone and is incomplete. Of 400,000 or so clones in the sample, 8.5% to 10% are singletons; the top ten hold approximately 0.6%. The chain has TRBV25-1 and TRBJ1-2; weak D call: TRBD1 (5 bases). Sequenced input: central memory CD4+ T cells from blood. The TCR originated in a young man with type 1 diabetes. The CDR3 nucleotides are TGTGCCAGCAGTGAGGTGGGGCTTGGCTACACCTTC. Amino acid sequence: CASSEVGLGYTF.